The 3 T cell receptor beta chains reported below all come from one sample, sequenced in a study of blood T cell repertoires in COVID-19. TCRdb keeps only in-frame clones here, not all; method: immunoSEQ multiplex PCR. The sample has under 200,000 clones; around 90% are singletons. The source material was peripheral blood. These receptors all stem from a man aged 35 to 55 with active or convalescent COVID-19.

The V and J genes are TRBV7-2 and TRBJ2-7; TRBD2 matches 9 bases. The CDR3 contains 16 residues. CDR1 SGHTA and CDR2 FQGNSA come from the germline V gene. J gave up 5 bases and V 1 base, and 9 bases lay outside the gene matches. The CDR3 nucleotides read TGTGCCAGCAGCTTAGTAGCGGGAGAGGGGTACCACGAGCAGTACTTC. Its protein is CASSLVAGEGYHEQYF. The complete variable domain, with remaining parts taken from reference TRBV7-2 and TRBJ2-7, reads GAGVSQSPSNKVTEKGKDVELRCDPISGHTALYWYRQSLGQGLEFLIYFQGNSAPDKSGLPSDRFSAERTGGSVSTLTIQRTQQEDSAVYLCASSLVAGEGYHEQYFGPGTRLTVT.

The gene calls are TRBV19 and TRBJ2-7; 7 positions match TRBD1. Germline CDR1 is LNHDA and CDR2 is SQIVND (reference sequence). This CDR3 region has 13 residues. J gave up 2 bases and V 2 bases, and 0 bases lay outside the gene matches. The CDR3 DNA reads TGTGCCAGTAGTATACAGGGGGCCTACGAGCAGTACTTC. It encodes CASSIQGAYEQYF.

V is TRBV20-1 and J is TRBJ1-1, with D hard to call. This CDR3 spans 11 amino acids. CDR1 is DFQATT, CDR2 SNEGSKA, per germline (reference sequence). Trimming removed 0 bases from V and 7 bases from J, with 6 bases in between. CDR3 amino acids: CSARDEIEAFF. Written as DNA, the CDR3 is TGCAGTGCTAGAGACGAGATTGAAGCTTTCTTT.